The T cell receptor (beta chain) under discussion was sequenced for a study of early T cells in non-severe SARS-CoV-2 infection (dated by TCRdb to the early 2020s). General notes on the study: TCR sequencing used bulk RNA from unsorted whole blood, so alpha and beta chains could not be paired. What the work shows at the level of the full study, not this receptor alone: VDJdb matching was skewed toward anti-spike CD8 responses and likely underestimated virus-specific expansions by missing private and CD4 specificities.

This clonotype occurred a few times. No antigen is known for it. No much larger clone exists at a distance of one base, and base qualities are not known. The germline V gene (reference sequence) supplies CDR1 GTSNPN and CDR2 SVGIG. The V end loses 0 bases and the J end loses 3 bases, and a stretch of 11 bases separates them. From the cysteine up to the phenylalanine, the CDR3 has a length of 15 residues. The CDR3 DNA has 45 bases and is translated from base 1. This was a case-control study nested in a cohort of healthcare workers in London, UK, who had nasopharyngeal swab PCR tests and blood samples taken every week. Healthcare workers were enrolled in the week of the UK lockdown, from 23 to 31 March 2020, and were followed every week for up to roughly 15 weeks. Libraries were constructed by 5' RACE. Sequencing relied on a NextSeq 500. Unique molecular identifiers were attached to individual cDNA molecules in the TCR library protocol so that sequencing error and PCR bias could be corrected. TCR alpha and beta chains were both sequenced, and the abundances of alpha and beta sequences in each sample were closely correlated with each other. Concerning the study's data processing: Decombinator V4 was used to annotate TCR sequences for V gene, J gene and CDR3. Expanded TCRs were defined as changing significantly between any two time points under a Poisson model with p below 0.0001. TCR abundances were normalised to the total number of TCRs sequenced per sample and were expressed as counts per million. TRAV1-2 paired with TRAJ12, TRAJ20 or TRAJ33 defined MAIT TCRs, while TRAV10 paired with TRAJ18 defined iNKT TCRs. VDJdb, accessed on 1 November 2021, was searched for TCRs annotated for CMV, EBV and SARS-CoV-2, and TCRs annotated for more than one antigen were excluded. TCRdb ran its own pipeline on the public reads, namely fastp trimming at Q25 and MiXCR clone calling, and kept in-frame beta chains. Rows are combined by CDR3 protein, so each entry shows the most common genes and DNA. TCRdb, not the original authors, processed these V and J calls. This sample holds tens of thousands of distinct CDR3 sequences; about 4.3% were observed only once. The ten biggest clones cover around 8% of the sample.

Recombination joined TRBV30 with TRBJ2-2; confidence is insufficient to name the D gene. The receptor was isolated from an adult who was a healthcare worker with PCR-confirmed SARS-CoV-2 infection or an uninfected control (not recorded which). Sequenced input: whole blood. The nucleotide sequence is TGTGCCTGGAGTGTACCCGCGAAAGACACCGGGGAGCTGTTTTTT. It translates to CAWSVPAKDTGELFF. With the portions outside the CDR3 filled from the reference TRBV30 and TRBJ2-2 genes, the complete variable region becomes SQTIHQWPATLVQPVGSPLSLECTVEGTSNPNLYWYRQAAGRGLQLLFYSVGIGQISSEVPQNLSASRPQDRQFILSSKKLLLSDSGFYLCAWSVPAKDTGELFFGEGSRLTVL.